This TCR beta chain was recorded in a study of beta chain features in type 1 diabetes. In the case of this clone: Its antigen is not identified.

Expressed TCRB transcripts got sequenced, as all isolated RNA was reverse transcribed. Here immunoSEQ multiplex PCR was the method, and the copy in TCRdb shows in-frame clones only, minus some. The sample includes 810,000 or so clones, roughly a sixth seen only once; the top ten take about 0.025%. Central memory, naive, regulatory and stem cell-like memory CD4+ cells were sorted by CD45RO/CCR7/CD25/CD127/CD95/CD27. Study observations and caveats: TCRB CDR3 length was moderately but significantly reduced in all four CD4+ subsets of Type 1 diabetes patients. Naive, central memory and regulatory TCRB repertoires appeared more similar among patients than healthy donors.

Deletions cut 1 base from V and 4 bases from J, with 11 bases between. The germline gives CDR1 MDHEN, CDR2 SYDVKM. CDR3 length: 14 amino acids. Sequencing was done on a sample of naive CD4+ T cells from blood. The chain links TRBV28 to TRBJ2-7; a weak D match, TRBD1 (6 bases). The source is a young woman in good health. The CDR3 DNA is TGTGCCAGCAGTTTATCAGGGGCGCGGTACGAGCAGTACTTC. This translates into CASSLSGARYEQYF.